This is a list of T cell receptor beta chains from one sample in a study of blood T cell repertoires in COVID-19. Sequenced by immunoSEQ multiplex PCR; TCRdb stores in-frame clones only, minus some. The sample shows tens of thousands of clones, about 91% of them seen only once. Sequencing was carried out using peripheral blood. These receptors all stem from a human donor with active COVID-19. The donor label of this sample is uncertain. CDR3s include the opening cysteine and the closing phenylalanine or tryptophan. A D gene is named only where the DNA matches it firmly. The size of a clone is reported for some rows only, either as once, few or many, or as a class for expanded clones.

d_gene | j_gene | abundance | v_gene | CDR3aa | CDR3nt
. | TRBJ1-1 | . | TRBV19 | CASSKGSEWRAEAFF | TGTGCCAGTAGTAAGGGGAGTGAGTGGAGGGCTGAAGCTTTCTTT
TRBD2 | TRBJ2-5 | . | TRBV7-6 | CASSLLAGGPETQYF | TGTGCCAGCAGCTTGCTAGCGGGGGGGCCAGAGACCCAGTACTTC
TRBD1 | TRBJ2-7 | . | TRBV6-5 | CAGGQGSYEQYF | TGTGCCGGAGGACAGGGCTCCTACGAGCAGTACTTC
. | TRBJ2-1 | . | TRBV14 | CASSPFYNEQFF | TGTGCCAGCAGCCCTTTCTACAATGAGCAGTTCTTC
. | TRBJ2-7 | . | TRBV19 | CATTPGARGVVYEQYF | TGTGCCACCACCCCTGGCGCCCGGGGAGTTGTCTACGAGCAGTACTTC
TRBD1 | TRBJ1-2 | . | TRBV29-1 | CSVTTGGPGYTF | TGCAGCGTAACCACAGGGGGCCCTGGCTACACCTTC
TRBD1 | TRBJ2-7 | . | TRBV7-6 | CASSLVAPGHGTAIYEQYF | TGTGCCAGCAGCTTAGTGGCTCCGGGGCACGGGACAGCTATTTACGAGCAGTACTTC
. | TRBJ2-7 | . | TRBV6-2/TRBV6-3 | CASSYGQVGYEQYF | TGTGCCAGCAGTTACGGGCAGGTTGGCTACGAGCAGTACTTC
TRBD2 | TRBJ2-1 | . | TRBV7-9 | CASSLGAGGPDEQFF | TGTGCCAGCAGCTTAGGGGCGGGAGGGCCGGATGAGCAGTTCTTC
TRBD1 | TRBJ2-7 | once | TRBV29-1 | CSVGDRGAYEQYF | TGCAGCGTGGGGGACAGGGGGGCCTACGAGCAGTACTTC
TRBD1 | TRBJ1-5 | few | TRBV5-1 | CASSAGTGLDQPQHF | TGCGCCAGCAGCGCCGGGACAGGGCTCGATCAGCCCCAGCATTTT
TRBD2 | TRBJ2-7 | . | TRBV18 | CASSSGTSGYEQYF | TGTGCCAGCTCATCCGGGACTAGCGGGTACGAGCAGTACTTC
TRBD1 | TRBJ1-5 | . | TRBV18 | CASSQTGDNQPQHF | TGTGCCAGCTCACAAACAGGGGACAATCAGCCCCAGCATTTT
TRBD1 | TRBJ1-6 | . | TRBV12-5 | CASGLVIDRGIYNSPLHF | TGTGCTAGTGGTTTGGTAATCGACAGGGGGATTTATAATTCACCCCTCCACTTT
TRBD1 | TRBJ2-7 | . | TRBV6-5 | CASSRQGVQPYEQYF | TGTGCCAGCAGTCGACAGGGAGTCCAACCCTACGAGCAGTACTTC
TRBD1 | TRBJ2-5 | . | TRBV6-1 | CASSDGTAQFQTQYF | TGTGCCAGCAGTGATGGGACAGCCCAATTTCAGACCCAGTACTTC
TRBD2 | TRBJ2-2 | . | TRBV6-2/TRBV6-3 | CASSYSIQRLAVNTGELFF | TGTGCCAGCAGTTACTCGATCCAAAGACTAGCGGTGAACACCGGGGAGCTGTTTTTT
. | TRBJ1-1 | . | TRBV5-1 | CASSLGQMTEAFF | TGCGCCAGCAGCTTGGGACAGATGACTGAAGCTTTCTTT
TRBD1 | TRBJ2-1 | . | TRBV24-1 | CATSPGTGRYNEQFF | TGTGCCACCAGTCCCGGGACAGGGCGCTACAATGAGCAGTTCTTC
. | TRBJ2-7 | . | TRBV5-1 | CASGSVAYEQYF | TGCGCCAGCGGCTCTGTTGCCTACGAGCAGTACTTC
TRBD1 | TRBJ1-1 | . | TRBV18 | CASSSRQGAEAFF | TGTGCCAGCTCATCTCGACAGGGGGCTGAAGCTTTCTTT
. | TRBJ1-1 | . | TRBV6-5 | CASSRDRKYTEAFF | TGTGCCAGCAGTAGAGACAGGAAATACACTGAAGCTTTCTTT
TRBD2 | TRBJ2-1 | . | TRBV7-3 | CASSLEGAGGPPQFF | TGTGCCAGCAGCTTAGAAGGTGCGGGAGGGCCGCCCCAGTTCTTC
TRBD2 | TRBJ2-5 | . | TRBV13 | CASSIRLAGEETQYF | TGTGCCAGCAGCATCAGACTAGCGGGGGAAGAGACCCAGTACTTC